This T cell receptor (beta chain) was captured in a study of T cells in Graves' hyperthyroidism and ophthalmopathy. The wider study: Peripheral blood was collected at initial diagnosis, before any treatment.

General study points: Researchers report that a 13 V-J model separated ophthalmopathy from stable hyperthyroidism.

Stable Graves' hyperthyroidism denoted no ophthalmopathy progression over 18 months. Trimming cost V 5 bases and J 2 bases, with 12 bases left between them. This CDR3 region has 14 residues. Germline loops: CDR1 SEHNR, CDR2 FQNEAQ (reference sequence). Authors of the study amplified TCR beta CDR3 regions from RNA transcripts. Initially, a first-round RT-PCR of the TCR CDR3 employed the HTBI primer set. A single record per CDR3 protein comes from TCRdb applying MiXCR to the multiplex PCR reads. Of under 350,000 distinct CDR3 sequences in the sample, around 20% are singletons; the top ten hold about 50%. At least ten counts were recorded for this clonotype. Its antigen remains unidentified.

Input material: blood. The chain uses TRBV7-9 and TRBJ1-1; perhaps TRBD1 as D (6 bases). This receptor was identified in a woman between 50 and 59 years old with Graves' hyperthyroidism. The CDR3 DNA follows: TGTGCCAGCAGCACACAGGGCCCTAACACTGAAGCTTTCTTT. Encoded protein: CASSTQGPNTEAFF.